Presented here are 7 T cell receptor beta chains from one specimen sequenced in a study of prognosis after radiotherapy for stage I lung cancer. The genomic DNA TCR beta CDR3 region underwent two rounds of multiplex PCR. Used in first-round PCR were primers specific to each TRBV and TRBJ gene. TCRdb re-called the multiplex PCR reads through MiXCR, storing one row per CDR3 protein. The sample shows roughly 14,000 distinct CDR3 sequences, roughly a quarter of them seen only once. This specimen consisted of PBMCs, obtained before or after stereotactic body radiation therapy (not recorded which). Receptor source: a donor over 45 with non-small cell lung cancer.

This clonotype was seen repeatedly, ten times or more. The chain uses TRBV5-6 and TRBJ2-5; weak D call: TRBD2 (6 bases). The germline V and J ends were trimmed by 0 bases and 5 bases, with 11 bases remaining between them. Germline-derived CDR1 and CDR2 are SGHDT and YYEEEE. The CDR3 consists of 14 residues. The DNA for the CDR3 is TGTGCCAGCAGCTTGGCCGCGGGGCTGGAGACCCAGTACTTC. It codes for CASSLAAGLETQYF.

In this sample, this clonotype is medium-sized. The chain employs TRBV5-1 and TRBJ2-1; 11 bases align to TRBD2. V shed 0 bases, J shed 2 bases, and the junction held 7 bases outside the gene matches. This CDR3 spans 18 amino acids. The germline V gene has CDR1 SGHRS and CDR2 YFSETQ. CDR3 loop: CASSLAGTSGVTYNEQFF. Here the CDR3 DNA reads TGCGCCAGCAGCTTGGCCGGGACTAGCGGCGTTACCTACAATGAGCAGTTCTTC.

This clonotype was found many times. The rearrangement links TRBV20-1 to TRBJ1-2, with 9 nucleotides matching TRBD1. Trimming took 0 bases from V and 7 from J; bases not matched to a gene: 6. Germline CDR1 is DFQATT and CDR2 is SNEGSKA (reference sequence). The CDR3 consists of 14 residues. CDR3 in DNA: TGCAGTGCTAGAGATCCCGGGACAGGGTTTGGCTACACCTTC. Translation gives CSARDPGTGFGYTF.

Judged by abundance, this clonotype is medium-sized. This chain uses TRBV20-1 with TRBJ2-7; D is uncertain. CDR3 length equals 15 residues. The germline gives CDR1 DFQATT, CDR2 SNEGSKA (reference sequence). V lost 0 bases, J lost 5 bases, and 17 bases lay in between. CDR3 in DNA: TGCAGTGCTAGAGATCCTACTCCCCCCTGGGACGAGCAGTACTTC. It encodes CSARDPTPPWDEQYF.

This clonotype was seen ten or more times. The chain couples TRBV20-1 to TRBJ2-7; 7 positions agree with TRBD1. V gave up 3 bases and J gave up 2 bases; unmatched junction bases: 13. In germline, CDR1 is DFQATT, CDR2 SNEGSKA (reference sequence). This CDR3 spans 16 amino acids. This CDR3 is CSASDPAGTVTYEQYF. In DNA, the CDR3 is TGCAGTGCTAGTGACCCGGCCGGGACAGTGACCTACGAGCAGTACTTC.

The rearrangement joins TRBV20-1 to TRBJ1-2; D remains unclear. The CDR3 covers 14 residues. The V gene lost 4 bases and the J gene lost 6 bases, with 18 bases spanning the gap. CDR1 and CDR2 (germline): DFQATT, SNEGSKA (reference sequence). The CDR3 protein is CSAIGWASNDGYTF. The CDR3 DNA follows: TGCAGTGCTATAGGGTGGGCATCGAATGATGGCTACACCTTC.

This clonotype appeared many times. This CDR3 is CASSVGVQGANYGYTF. Written as DNA, the CDR3 is TGTGCCAGCAGCGTAGGGGTGCAGGGAGCGAACTATGGCTACACCTTC. V usage is TRBV9 and J usage is TRBJ1-2, with D possibly matching TRBD1 (5 bases). This CDR3 spans 16 amino acids. Germline CDR1 and CDR2: SGDLS and YYNGEE. V gave up 0 bases and J gave up 2 bases, with 14 bases separating them.